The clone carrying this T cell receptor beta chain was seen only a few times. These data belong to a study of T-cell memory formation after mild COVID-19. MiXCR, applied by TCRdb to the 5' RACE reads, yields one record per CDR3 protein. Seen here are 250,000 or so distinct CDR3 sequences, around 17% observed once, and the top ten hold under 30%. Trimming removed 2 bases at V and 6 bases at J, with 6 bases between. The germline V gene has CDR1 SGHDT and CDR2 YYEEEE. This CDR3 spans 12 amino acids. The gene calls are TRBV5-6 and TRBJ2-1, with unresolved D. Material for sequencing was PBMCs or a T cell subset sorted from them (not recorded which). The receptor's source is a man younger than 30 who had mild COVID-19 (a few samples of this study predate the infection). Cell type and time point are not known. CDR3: CASSFGFNEQFF. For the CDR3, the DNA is TGTGCCAGCAGCTTCGGTTTCAATGAGCAGTTCTTC.